The sequence of this TCR beta chain was determined in a study of memory CD4+ T cells and cytomegalovirus serostatus. Study overall: This sample comes from healthy Belgian adults, about nine CMV seropositive, roughly 22 seronegative. Study observations and caveats: Of more than 150 reported CMV TCRbeta sequences, 60 to 85 were found in memory CD4+ repertoires. The CMV-associated TCR signature appears largely within the CD4+ memory repertoire.

The data were produced by immunoSEQ multiplex PCR, yet TCRdb's version contains in-frame clones alone and is incomplete. This table has roughly 50,000 clones, more than 65% appearing once. Germline assignment: CDR1 MGHRA and CDR2 YSYEKL. The V and J ends lost 0 bases and 4 bases respectively, with 13 bases between them. This CDR3 spans 16 amino acids. About this clone itself: Antigen unknown.

Single viable CD3+CD4+CD8-CD45RO+ cells were sorted as the memory CD4+ T cells. Total CD4+ T cells were enriched by CD4 positive selection. The sample was memory CD4+ T cells from blood. The genes are TRBV4-1 and TRBJ2-1; perhaps TRBD2 as D (5 bases). This TCR came from an adult in good health and CMV-seronegative. Some clones in this sample may be carry-over from other donors' samples. CDR3 DNA sequence: TGCGCCAGCAGCCAAGATGCCAGCAGGAGGTACAATGAGCAGTTCTTC. This encodes CASSQDASRRYNEQFF.